This T cell receptor (beta chain) is drawn from a study of shared clonotypes between healthy human individuals. Study overall: The plates for each donor numbered three CD4 naive, three CD4 memory, two CD8 naive and one CD8 memory. Study-level findings and limits: A reduction in generation probabilities was seen for non-shared clonotypes relative to those shared by all four donors.

Note on this clone: The antigen is undetermined.

All donors qualified as healthy HIV-negative adults and had experienced no recent acute infections or vaccinations. It was at deep level that the assay was run. The table came from immunoSEQ multiplex PCR; TCRdb's copy has only in-frame clones and leaves some out. Of approximately 2,000,000 clones in the sample, approximately 90% were seen once. Deletions cut 3 bases from V and 0 bases from J, with 20 bases between. The CDR3 contains 18 residues. The germline gives CDR1 SGHTA, CDR2 FQGTGA. V is TRBV7-3 and J is TRBJ1-1, with D uncertain. The receptor comes from a man between 18 and 35 years old in good health. Some clones in this sample may be carry-over from other donors' samples. Sequenced material: naive CD4+ T cells from PBMCs. The subset was: CD45RA+ positively selected. Here the CDR3 DNA reads TGTGCCAGCAGCTTGTTAAGGCAGGACCCTCCAATGAACACTGAAGCTTTCTTT. Protein product: CASSLLRQDPPMNTEAFF.